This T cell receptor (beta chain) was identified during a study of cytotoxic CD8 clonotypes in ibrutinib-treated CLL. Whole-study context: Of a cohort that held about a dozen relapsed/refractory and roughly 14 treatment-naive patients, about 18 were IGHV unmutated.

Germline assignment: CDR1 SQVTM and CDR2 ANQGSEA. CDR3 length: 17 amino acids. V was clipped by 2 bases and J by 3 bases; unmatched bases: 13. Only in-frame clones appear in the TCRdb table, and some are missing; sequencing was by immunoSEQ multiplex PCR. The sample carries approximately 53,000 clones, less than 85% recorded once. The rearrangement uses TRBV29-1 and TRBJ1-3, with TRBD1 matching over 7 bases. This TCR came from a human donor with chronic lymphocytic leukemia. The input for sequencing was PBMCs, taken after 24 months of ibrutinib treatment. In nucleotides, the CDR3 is TGCAGCGTTGAATTAATGGAAGGGGGCTACTATGGAAACACCATATATTTT. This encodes CSVELMEGGYYGNTIYF.